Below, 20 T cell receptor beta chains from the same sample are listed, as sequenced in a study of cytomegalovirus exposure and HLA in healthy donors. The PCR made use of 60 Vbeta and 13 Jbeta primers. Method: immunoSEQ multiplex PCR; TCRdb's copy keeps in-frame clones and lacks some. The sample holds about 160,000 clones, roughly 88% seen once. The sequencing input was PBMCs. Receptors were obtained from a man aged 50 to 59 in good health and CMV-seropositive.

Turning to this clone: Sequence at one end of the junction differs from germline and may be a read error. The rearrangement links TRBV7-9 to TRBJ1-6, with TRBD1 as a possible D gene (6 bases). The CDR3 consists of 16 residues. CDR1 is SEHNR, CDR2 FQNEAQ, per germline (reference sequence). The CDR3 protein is CSSSSGQSSYNSPLHF. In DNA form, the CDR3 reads TGTTCCAGCAGCTCTGGACAGAGCTCCTATAATTCACCCCTCCACTTT.

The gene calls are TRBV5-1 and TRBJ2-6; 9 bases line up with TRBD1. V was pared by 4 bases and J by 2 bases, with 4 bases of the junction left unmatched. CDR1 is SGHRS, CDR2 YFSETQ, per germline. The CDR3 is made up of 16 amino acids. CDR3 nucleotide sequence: TGCGCCAGCAGCGGGGGACAGGGAGCTGGGGCCAACGTCCTGACTTTC. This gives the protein CASSGGQGAGANVLTF.

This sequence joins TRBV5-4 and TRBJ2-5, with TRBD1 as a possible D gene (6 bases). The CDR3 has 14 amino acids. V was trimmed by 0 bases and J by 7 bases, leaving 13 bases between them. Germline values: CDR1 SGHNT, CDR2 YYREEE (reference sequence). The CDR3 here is CASSLEQGIGTQYF. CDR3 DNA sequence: TGTGCCAGCAGCTTGGAACAGGGCATAGGGACCCAGTACTTC.

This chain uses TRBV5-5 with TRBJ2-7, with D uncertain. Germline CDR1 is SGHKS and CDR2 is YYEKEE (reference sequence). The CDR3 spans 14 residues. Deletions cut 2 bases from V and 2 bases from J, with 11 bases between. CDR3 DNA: TGTGCCAGCAGCTTAGGAAACAGTCCCTACGAGCAGTACGTC. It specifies CASSLGNSPYEQYV.

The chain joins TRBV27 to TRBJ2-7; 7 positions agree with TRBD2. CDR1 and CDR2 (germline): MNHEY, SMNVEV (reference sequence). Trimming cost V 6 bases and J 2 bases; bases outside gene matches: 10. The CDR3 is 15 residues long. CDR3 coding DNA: TGTGCCAGCAGGGGAGGGGCCCTCGGTACCTACGAGCAGTACTTC. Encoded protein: CASRGGALGTYEQYF.

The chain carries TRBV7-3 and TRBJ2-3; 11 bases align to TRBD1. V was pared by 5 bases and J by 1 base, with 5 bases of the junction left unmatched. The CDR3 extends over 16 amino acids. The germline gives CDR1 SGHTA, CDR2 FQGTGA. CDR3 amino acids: CASSPGQGVRTDTQYF. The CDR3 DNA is TGTGCCAGCAGCCCGGGACAGGGGGTCCGCACAGATACGCAGTATTTT. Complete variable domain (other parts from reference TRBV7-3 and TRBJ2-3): GAGVSQTPSNKVTEKGKYVELRCDPISGHTALYWYRQSLGQGPEFLIYFQGTGAADDSGLPNDRFFAVRPEGSVSTLKIQRTERGDSAVYLCASSPGQGVRTDTQYFGPGTRLTVL.

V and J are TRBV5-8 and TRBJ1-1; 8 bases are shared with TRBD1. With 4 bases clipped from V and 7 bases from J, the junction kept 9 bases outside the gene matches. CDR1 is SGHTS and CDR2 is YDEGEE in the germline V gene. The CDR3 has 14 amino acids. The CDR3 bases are TGTGCCAGCAGCATGTCGGACAGGGAGTTTGAAGCTTTCTTT. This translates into CASSMSDREFEAFF.

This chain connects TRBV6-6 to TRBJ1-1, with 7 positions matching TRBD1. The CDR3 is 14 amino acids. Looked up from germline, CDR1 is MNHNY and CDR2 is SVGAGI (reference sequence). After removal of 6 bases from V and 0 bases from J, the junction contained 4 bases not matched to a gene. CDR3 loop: CASRRDSLNTEAFF. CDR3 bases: TGTGCCAGCAGGCGGGACAGCCTGAACACTGAAGCTTTCTTT.

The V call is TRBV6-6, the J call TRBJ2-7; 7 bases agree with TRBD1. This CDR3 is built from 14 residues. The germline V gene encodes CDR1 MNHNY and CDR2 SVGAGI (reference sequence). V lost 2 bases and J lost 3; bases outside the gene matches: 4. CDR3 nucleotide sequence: TGTGCCAGCAGTTACGGGACAGAATACTACGAGCAGTACTTC. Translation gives CASSYGTEYYEQYF.

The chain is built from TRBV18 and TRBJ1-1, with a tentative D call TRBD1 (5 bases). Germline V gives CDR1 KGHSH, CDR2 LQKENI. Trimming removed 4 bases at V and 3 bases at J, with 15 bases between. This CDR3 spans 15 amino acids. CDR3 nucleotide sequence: TGTGCCAGCTCACAACATCAGGGCGAGGACACTGAAGCTTTCTTT. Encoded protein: CASSQHQGEDTEAFF.

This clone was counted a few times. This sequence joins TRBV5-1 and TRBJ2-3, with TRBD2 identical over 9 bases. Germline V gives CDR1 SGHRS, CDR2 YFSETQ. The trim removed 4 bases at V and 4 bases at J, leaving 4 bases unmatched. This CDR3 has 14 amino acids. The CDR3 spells CASSPSGTSDTQYF. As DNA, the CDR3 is TGCGCCAGCAGCCCTAGCGGGACGTCAGATACGCAGTATTTT. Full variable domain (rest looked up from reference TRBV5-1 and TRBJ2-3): KAGVTQTPRYLIKTRGQQVTLSCSPISGHRSVSWYQQTPGQGLQFLFEYFSETQRNKGNFPGRFSGRQFSNSRSEMNVSTLELGDSALYLCASSPSGTSDTQYFGPGTRLTVL.

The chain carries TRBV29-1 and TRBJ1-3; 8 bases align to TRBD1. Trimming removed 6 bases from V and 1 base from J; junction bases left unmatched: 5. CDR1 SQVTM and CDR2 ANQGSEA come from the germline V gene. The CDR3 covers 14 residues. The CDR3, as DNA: TGCAGCGTCGAAAGGACAGGGTCTGGAAACACCATATATTTT. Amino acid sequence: CSVERTGSGNTIYF.

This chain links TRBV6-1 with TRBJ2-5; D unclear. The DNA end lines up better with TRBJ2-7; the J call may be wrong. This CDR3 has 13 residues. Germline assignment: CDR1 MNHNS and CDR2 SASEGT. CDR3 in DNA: TGTGCCAGCAGTGAAGGTTTGCGCTACGAGCAGTACTTC. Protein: CASSEGLRYEQYF.

The CDR3 protein is CATSGRQGDTEAFF. The CDR3 DNA sequence: TGTGCCACCAGCGGTAGACAGGGGGACACTGAAGCTTTCTTT. The chain recombines TRBV15 with TRBJ1-1, with 9 bases fitting TRBD1. This CDR3 has 14 amino acids. Looked up from germline, CDR1 is LNHNV and CDR2 is YYDKDF (reference sequence). Losses at the gene ends were 5 bases for V and 3 bases for J; bases not matched to a gene: 4. The whole variable domain, remainder taken from reference TRBV15 and TRBJ1-1, is DAMVIQNPRYQVTQFGKPVTLSCSQTLNHNVMYWYQQKSSQAPKLLFHYYDKDFNNEADTPDNFQSRRPNTSFCFLDIRSPGLGDTAMYLCATSGRQGDTEAFFGQGTRLTVV.

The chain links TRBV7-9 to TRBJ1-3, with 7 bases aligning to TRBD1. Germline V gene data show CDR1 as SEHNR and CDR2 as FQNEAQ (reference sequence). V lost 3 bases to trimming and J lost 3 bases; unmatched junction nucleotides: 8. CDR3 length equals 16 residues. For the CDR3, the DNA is TGTGCCAGCAGCTTCGGGGTCCAGGGGGGTGGAAACACCATATATTTT. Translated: CASSFGVQGGGNTIYF.

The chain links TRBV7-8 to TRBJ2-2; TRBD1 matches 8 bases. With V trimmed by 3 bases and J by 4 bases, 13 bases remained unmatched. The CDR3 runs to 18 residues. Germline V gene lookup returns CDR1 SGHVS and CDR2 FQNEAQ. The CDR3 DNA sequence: TGTGCCAGCAGCTTTATTGGCAGGGGGCGGTCCGGCACCGGGGAGCTGTTTTTT. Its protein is CASSFIGRGRSGTGELFF.

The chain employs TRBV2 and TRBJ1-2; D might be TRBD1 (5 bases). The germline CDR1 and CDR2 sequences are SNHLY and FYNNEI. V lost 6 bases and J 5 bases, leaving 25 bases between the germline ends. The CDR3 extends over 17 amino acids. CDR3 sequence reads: CASRPRVGILSPYGYTF. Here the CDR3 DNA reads TGTGCCAGCAGACCCAGGGTGGGGATATTAAGTCCTTATGGCTACACCTTC.

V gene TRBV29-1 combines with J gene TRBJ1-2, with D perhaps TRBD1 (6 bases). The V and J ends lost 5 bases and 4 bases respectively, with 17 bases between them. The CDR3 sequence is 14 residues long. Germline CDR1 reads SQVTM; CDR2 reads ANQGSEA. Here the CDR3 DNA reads TGCAGCGTTCGTAACCCGACAGGCTCCTATGGCTACACCTTC. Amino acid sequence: CSVRNPTGSYGYTF.

The CDR3 DNA reads as TGTGCCAGCAGCTTAGATCAAGCTAGCGGGACTCAAGAGACCCAGTACTTC. Encoded protein: CASSLDQASGTQETQYF. This rearrangement joins TRBV11-2 to TRBJ2-5; 9 bases match TRBD2. The V gene's germline CDR1 is SGHAT and CDR2 FQNNGV. V lost 0 bases and J lost 2; bases outside the gene matches: 7. The CDR3 covers 17 residues.

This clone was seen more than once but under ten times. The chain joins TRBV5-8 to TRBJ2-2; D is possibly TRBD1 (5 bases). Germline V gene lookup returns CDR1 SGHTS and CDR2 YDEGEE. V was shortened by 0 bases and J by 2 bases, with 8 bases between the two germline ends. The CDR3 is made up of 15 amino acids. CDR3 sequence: CASSLGQGNTGELFF. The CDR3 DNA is TGTGCCAGCAGCTTGGGGCAGGGAAACACCGGGGAGCTGTTTTTT.